This T cell receptor beta chain was profiled in a study of beta chain features in type 1 diabetes (dated by TCRdb to the late 2010s). Broadly, across the study: Mean age, gender distribution, total cell number and subset yield did not differ between patients and healthy donors. Whereas all 30 or so donors provided naive and central memory subsets, regulatory and stem cell-like memory subsets were isolated from just 8 patients and about eight healthy donors. In the study, TCRB repertoires of sorted circulating CD4+ T cell subsets from recently diagnosed type 1 diabetes patients were compared with those of matched healthy donors. A total of 100 million to 110 million sorted cells were examined across all samples, and a strong correlation was observed between cell number per subset and RNA yield. General findings and caveats noted by the study authors: At VDJ recombination sites, patients with type 1 diabetes made fewer insertions and deleted more nucleotides, a pattern implying thymic rearrangement abnormalities. Because cDNA was sequenced instead of genomic DNA, highly expressing activated cells could be over-represented, though the groups showed no difference in activation or CD3 levels. Naive, central memory and regulatory TCRB repertoires appeared to be more similar among patients than among healthy donors. PCR may preferentially amplify shorter templates, but because patient and control samples were amplified and corrected together, any resulting skew would affect both groups equally. A moderate but significant shortening of TCRB CDR3 length was observed in type 1 diabetes patients in all four CD4+ subsets. Because small numbers of individuals were included in the HLA sub-analyses, any influence of HLA type on TCRB rearrangement was left unresolved.

The trim is 1 base for V and 11 bases for J, with a gap of 9 bases between the germline ends. Counted from cysteine to phenylalanine, this CDR3 has 12 amino acids. The DNA shown is the 36-base CDR3, in frame from base 1. The germline V gene gives CDR1 as SGHTA and CDR2 as FQGTGA. There are a few counts of this clone. Its cognate antigen has yet to be identified. No base quality values were provided; no much bigger clone lies one nucleotide off. A single peripheral blood draw of around 0.11 L on average was collected from each donor into heparinised tubes. Naive, central memory, regulatory and stem cell-like memory CD4+ T cells were sorted on a BD FACSAria II using a panel including CD45RO, CCR7, CD25, CD127, CD95 and CD27. All sorted populations exceeded 98% purity. PBMCs were separated immediately by Lymphoprep density gradient centrifugation and were stained directly, without being cultured. Samples were stained and sorted in pairs, with one healthy donor and one patient per experiment, so that batch effects were minimized.

The entire isolated RNA was reverse transcribed using the High Capacity cDNA Reverse Transcription Kit, and thus expressed TCRB transcripts were sequenced. Deep immunoSEQ sequencing was performed on naive, central memory and regulatory T cell samples, with an average of about 3.6 million total reads per sample. Sorted cells were lysed in RLT buffer and RNA was extracted with DNase-treated RNeasy Micro or Mini kits, depending on cell number. To prevent cross-contamination, every cell subset was processed on its own, while patient and healthy donor samples were processed together. The immunoSEQ multiplex PCR was used to amplify TCRB sequences from cDNA, generating 87-bp fragments that spanned the CDR3 region. The amplicons were sequenced using the Illumina HiSeq platform. As for the authors' bioinformatics: Synthetic template baselines were used to correct PCR bias computationally, reads within Hamming distance 2 were collapsed together, and singletons that could not be merged were discarded. Reads were aligned against IMGT so that V, D and J genes, CDR3 length and insertions or deletions at six rearrangement sites could be assigned. Within each subset, clonotype counts were normalized to the number of sorted cells before true diversity and Gini coefficients were calculated with the tcR R package. The overlap coefficient, calculated on TCRB nucleotide sequences, was used to measure repertoire sharing. Out-of-frame TCRB sequences from naive cells were analyzed to stand in for the pre-selection repertoire. The table was pulled from immuneACCESS by TCRdb, which kept in-frame rearrangements only. Such tables lose some clones; where checked, under half of the loss comes from unresolved V genes, and the rest has no known cause. D and trimming were read from the DNA, whereas the V and J calls and clone size are those reported in that table. For this sample the table gives about 930,000 clones, of which about a sixth were detected only once. The ten biggest clones cover around 0.02% of the sample.

The source is a woman under 30 in good health. Rearrangement joined TRBV7-3 to TRBJ2-1; confidence is insufficient to name the D gene. The specimen sequenced was naive CD4+ T cells from blood. Taken with the paper, the label for cell subset or site translates to: true naive CD4+ T cells. The nucleotide sequence reads as follows: TGTGCCAGCAGCTTAATTGGGAAAAAGCAGTTCTTC. Protein translation: CASSLIGKKQFF. Supplemented by the reference TRBV7-3 and TRBJ2-1 proteins around the CDR3, the complete variable domain is GAGVSQTPSNKVTEKGKYVELRCDPISGHTALYWYRQSLGQGPEFLIYFQGTGAADDSGLPNDRFFAVRPEGSVSTLKIQRTERGDSAVYLCASSLIGKKQFFGPGTRLTVL.